The 30 T cell receptor beta chains given below trace back to one sample, sequenced in a study of T cells in Graves' hyperthyroidism and ophthalmopathy. Amplified regions were TCR beta CDR3 sequences from RNA transcripts. The study used the HTBI primer set for a first-round RT-PCR of the TCR CDR3. TCRdb itself ran the multiplex PCR reads through MiXCR, one entry per CDR3 protein. Of about 550,000 distinct CDR3 sequences in the sample, about 20% were seen once. The sequenced sample was blood. The receptor set was obtained from a man between 18 and 29 years old with Graves' hyperthyroidism.

Many counts were recorded for this clonotype. The genes are TRBV9 and TRBJ2-5; 11 bases match TRBD2. Germline CDR1 reads SGDLS; CDR2 reads YYNGEE. The CDR3 is made up of 16 amino acids. V lost 3 bases, J lost 5 bases, and 9 bases stayed unmatched. The CDR3 DNA sequence: TGTGCCAGCAGCGGTAGCGGGGGGGCTCTATTGGAGACCCAGTACTTC. As protein: CASSGSGGALLETQYF.

The sample holds many counts of this clonotype. Here the CDR3 DNA reads TGTGCCAGCAGTGAGGGGGGAGTTAACTATGGCTACACCTTC. Protein product: CASSEGGVNYGYTF. The gene calls are TRBV6-1 and TRBJ1-2; D is possibly TRBD1 (5 bases). Trimming stripped 3 bases from V and 1 base from J, with 9 bases between. Germline values: CDR1 MNHNS, CDR2 SASEGT. CDR3 length: 14 amino acids.

This chain links TRBV6-2 or TRBV6-3 with TRBJ2-7; 9 positions agree with TRBD2. Trimming removed 2 bases from V and 4 bases from J; junction bases left unmatched: 9. The germline V gene encodes CDR1 MNHEY and CDR2 SVGEGT. The CDR3 is made up of 16 amino acids. CDR3 sequence (DNA): TGTGCCAGCAGTTACGGTCTAGCGGGAAACTGGTACGAGCAGTACTTC. Amino acids: CASSYGLAGNWYEQYF.

This clonotype was observed many times. The chain has TRBV2 and TRBJ2-5; the match to TRBD1 covers 10 bases. This CDR3 spans 12 amino acids. The germline V gene encodes CDR1 SNHLY and CDR2 FYNNEI. Trimming at V came to 10 bases and at J to 5 bases, leaving 4 bases not matched to a gene. DNA for the CDR3: TGTGCCACCCGGGACAGGGGCGAGACCCAGTACTTC. Protein: CATRDRGETQYF. Full variable domain (remainder filled in from reference TRBV2 and TRBJ2-5): EPEVTQTPSHQVTQMGQEVILRCVPISNHLYFYWYRQILGQKVEFLVSFYNNEISEKSEIFDDQFSVERPDGSNFTLKIRSTKLEDSAMYFCATRDRGETQYFGPGTRLLVL.

The rearrangement uses TRBV6-1 and TRBJ1-1; tentatively, D is TRBD1 (5 bases). Trimming removed 5 bases from V and 0 bases from J, with 13 bases in between. Germline CDR1 is MNHNS and CDR2 is SASEGT. This CDR3 has 15 residues. The CDR3 region has the DNA TGTGCCAGCAGTACGCCGGGACTTGTGAACACTGAAGCTTTCTTT. Its protein product is CASSTPGLVNTEAFF.

This sequence joins TRBV20-1 and TRBJ2-7; D ambiguous. The V gene lost 2 bases and the J gene lost 1 base, with 15 bases spanning the gap. Germline V gene data show CDR1 as DFQATT and CDR2 as SNEGSKA (reference sequence). The CDR3 contains 15 residues. DNA of the CDR3: TGCAGTGCTAGACATACTGTTGCAGGATCCTACGAGCAGTACTTC. This gives the protein CSARHTVAGSYEQYF.

CDR3 sequence: CASKASGNIETQYF. The CDR3 coding sequence is TGCGCCAGCAAGGCAAGTGGGAATATAGAGACCCAGTACTTC. The chain uses TRBV5-1 and TRBJ2-5; D unclear. This CDR3 has 14 residues. V lost 6 bases to trimming and J lost 4 bases, with 16 bases between them. From germline, CDR1 is SGHRS and CDR2 YFSETQ.

V is TRBV19 and J is TRBJ1-1; a possible D gene is TRBD1 (5 bases). V gave up 8 bases and J gave up 10 bases, with 20 bases separating them. The CDR3 has 13 amino acids. CDR1 and CDR2 (germline): LNHDA, SQIVND (reference sequence). CDR3 nucleotide sequence: TGTGCCAGTGGGACGGGACTCGGCGTCTTAGCTTTCTTT. Amino acids: CASGTGLGVLAFF.

This sequence joins TRBV11-2 and TRBJ2-7; TRBD2 matches 10 bases. The CDR3 runs to 14 residues. With V trimmed by 4 bases and J by 6 bases, 6 bases remained unmatched. Germline lookup yields CDR1 SGHAT and CDR2 FQNNGV. The CDR3 DNA reads as TGTGCCAGCAGCTCGTCTTTAGCGGGGGGCGAGCAGTACTTC. Amino acids: CASSSSLAGGEQYF. The variable domain in full, completed from reference TRBV11-2 and TRBJ2-7, reads EAGVAQSPRYKIIEKRQSVAFWCNPISGHATLYWYQQILGQGPKLLIQFQNNGVVDDSQLPKDRFSAERLKGVDSTLKIQPAKLEDSAVYLCASSSSLAGGEQYFGPGTRLTVT.

Worth noting for this clonotype: An end of the junction differs from the germline gene, which may be a read error. The chain uses TRBV6-2 or TRBV6-3 and TRBJ1-1; D may be TRBD1 (5 bases). Germline V CDR1 and CDR2: MNHEY, SVGEGT. The length of the CDR3 is 12 residues. For the CDR3, the DNA is TGTGCCAGCAAGCTTCGACAGCGCGAAGCTTGCTTT. Amino acid sequence: CASKLRQREACF.

This clonotype appeared many times. Germline and junction disagree at one end, which may indicate a read error. The V and J genes are TRBV12-5 and TRBJ1-1, with 8 bases matching TRBD1. This CDR3 has 13 residues. Looked up from germline, CDR1 is LGHNT and CDR2 is FRNRAP. CDR3 in amino acids: CASGLPGGTEAYF. The CDR3 DNA reads TGTGCTAGTGGTTTGCCAGGGGGCACTGAAGCTTACTTT.

Many counts were recorded for this clonotype. The V and J genes are TRBV29-1 and TRBJ2-3; D might be TRBD1 or TRBD2, each matching 5 bases. CDR1 is SQVTM, CDR2 ANQGSEA, per germline. The CDR3 covers 15 residues. V dropped 3 bases and J dropped 0 bases, with 13 bases sitting between them. For the CDR3, the DNA is TGCAGCGTTGAGGACATCCGGGACAGCACAGATACGCAGTATTTT. This translates into CSVEDIRDSTDTQYF.

The chain uses TRBV5-1 and TRBJ1-1; D is unresolved. Germline V lookup: CDR1 SGHRS, CDR2 YFSETQ. V dropped 0 bases and J dropped 0 bases, with 18 bases sitting between them. The CDR3 covers 18 residues. CDR3 in DNA: TGCGCCAGCAGCTTGGTCCCACAGACGGGCGGAATGAACACTGAAGCTTTCTTT. Encoded protein: CASSLVPQTGGMNTEAFF.

In this sample, this clonotype turned up a few times. The rearrangement joins TRBV6-1 to TRBJ2-5; maybe TRBD1 (5 bases). The CDR3 runs to 15 residues. Trimming took off 2 bases at V and 0 bases at J, with 10 bases between the two ends. Per germline, CDR1 MNHNS and CDR2 SASEGT. The CDR3 nucleotides read TGTGCCAGCAGTGAATGGGGCGGCAACCAAGAGACCCAGTACTTC. Encoded protein: CASSEWGGNQETQYF.

In its sample, this clonotype was seen many times. The rearrangement uses TRBV6-5 and TRBJ1-2; possibly TRBD1 for D (5 bases). The CDR3 length is 12 residues. The germline V gene has CDR1 MNHEY and CDR2 SVGAGI. Trimming pared 4 bases from V and 10 bases from J, leaving 13 bases between. This CDR3 reads CASSSRDGYYTF. In DNA, the CDR3 is TGTGCCAGCAGTTCCAGGGACGGATACTACACCTTC.

This clonotype was counted many times. The genes are TRBV2 and TRBJ2-2, with D unclear. Germline V gene data show CDR1 as SNHLY and CDR2 as FYNNEI. The CDR3 totals 16 residues. V dropped 6 bases and J dropped 1 base, with 15 bases sitting between them. In DNA, the CDR3 is TGTGCCAGCAGATATGAAGGCCACCAGAACACCGGGGAGCTGTTTTTT. It encodes CASRYEGHQNTGELFF.

This clonotype turned up a few times. The chain is built from TRBV18 and TRBJ1-1; 7 nucleotides agree with TRBD1. After removal of 3 bases from V and 6 bases from J, the junction contained 7 bases not matched to a gene. CDR3 length: 14 amino acids. The germline V gene has CDR1 KGHSH and CDR2 LQKENI. The CDR3 sequence: CASSPDRARAEAFF. The CDR3 coding sequence is TGTGCCAGCTCACCCGACAGGGCGAGGGCTGAAGCTTTCTTT.

In this sample, this clonotype turned up a few times. A much larger clone is a single base away; this may be a read error. Because it lacks the conserved phenylalanine or tryptophan at the end, this CDR3 is likely a read error. V and J are TRBV10-3 and TRBJ2-5; D may be TRBD2 (6 bases). Germline values: CDR1 ENHRY, CDR2 SYGVKD. This CDR3 comprises 14 residues. V gave up 8 bases and J gave up 7 bases, with 20 bases separating them. DNA of the CDR3: TGTGCCATCGCCCTCGGGACGCCGGAGGGGACCCAGTACCTC. The encoded protein is CAIALGTPEGTQYL.

This clonotype appeared many times. This chain connects TRBV6-1 to TRBJ2-7; no definite D call. Per germline, CDR1 MNHNS and CDR2 SASEGT. The CDR3 totals 15 residues. V shed 4 bases and J shed 0 bases, with 13 bases lying between them. This chain's CDR3 is CASSGVMGSSYEQYF. CDR3 DNA: TGTGCCAGCAGTGGGGTGATGGGGTCCTCCTACGAGCAGTACTTC.

This clonotype was seen ten or more times. This chain connects TRBV6-1 to TRBJ1-3; D not certain. The CDR3 has 13 residues. Trimming took 7 bases from V and 0 from J, leaving 7 bases between them. Looked up from germline, CDR1 is MNHNS and CDR2 is SASEGT. CDR3 protein: CASTIRSGNTIYF. The DNA of the CDR3 is TGTGCCAGCACCATTCGCTCTGGAAACACCATATATTTT.

On this clonotype itself: An end of the junction does not agree with germline; a read error may underlie this. The V and J genes are TRBV6-2 or TRBV6-3 and TRBJ2-5, with D possibly being TRBD1 or TRBD2 (5 bases each). CDR3 length equals 12 residues. CDR1 is MNHEY and CDR2 is SVGEGT in the germline V gene. The chain's CDR3 is CASSYSGETKYF. CDR3 nucleotide sequence: TGTGCCAGCAGTTACTCGGGGGAGACCAAGTACTTC.

This clonotype came up many times. The genes are TRBV2 and TRBJ1-1; the D is unclear. The V end lost 4 bases, the J end lost 3 bases, and 15 bases lay between the germline ends. This CDR3 is 15 amino acids long. Germline V gene data show CDR1 as SNHLY and CDR2 as FYNNEI. Here the CDR3 reads CASSVRVLLDTEAFF. The CDR3 DNA reads as TGTGCCAGCAGTGTTAGGGTTCTTCTGGACACTGAAGCTTTCTTT.

This clonotype was found many times. The chain links TRBV5-1 to TRBJ2-5, with TRBD2 identical over 7 bases. Germline values: CDR1 SGHRS, CDR2 YFSETQ. The J segment lost 5 bases and the V segment lost 3 bases, leaving 4 bases of the junction unmatched. The CDR3 extends over 13 amino acids. Here the CDR3 reads CASSSTSQETQYF. The CDR3 DNA sequence: TGCGCCAGCAGCTCGACTAGCCAGGAGACCCAGTACTTC. Full variable domain (outside the CDR3, taken from reference TRBV5-1 and TRBJ2-5): KAGVTQTPRYLIKTRGQQVTLSCSPISGHRSVSWYQQTPGQGLQFLFEYFSETQRNKGNFPGRFSGRQFSNSRSEMNVSTLELGDSALYLCASSSTSQETQYFGPGTRLLVL.

The V and J genes are TRBV6-2 or TRBV6-3 and TRBJ1-5; 8 bases line up with TRBD1. V was pared by 5 bases and J by 1 base, with 10 bases of the junction left unmatched. The germline gives CDR1 MNHEY, CDR2 SVGEGT. The CDR3 sequence is 17 residues long. The CDR3 loop reads CASSKGPQGASNQPQHF. The CDR3, as DNA: TGTGCCAGCAGTAAGGGCCCTCAGGGGGCAAGCAATCAGCCCCAGCATTTT.

Ten or more counts support this clonotype. The chain uses TRBV2 and TRBJ1-2; unclear D gene. The CDR3 is 14 residues long. The germline CDR1 and CDR2 sequences are SNHLY and FYNNEI. Trimming left V 7 bases short and J 1 base short, with 13 bases between. The CDR3 coding sequence is TGTGCCAGCAAAACAGAACTAGATAACTATGGCTACACCTTC. This translates into CASKTELDNYGYTF.

The chain uses TRBV4-2 and TRBJ1-5; a possible D gene is TRBD1 (5 bases). The CDR3 length is 19 residues. Trimming removed 4 bases at V and 0 bases at J, with 22 bases between. Germline CDR1 and CDR2: LGHNA and YNFKEQ. CDR3 residues: CASSRHWARGVPSNQPQHF. DNA for the CDR3: TGTGCCAGCAGCCGACACTGGGCGAGGGGAGTTCCTAGCAATCAGCCCCAGCATTTT.

This clonotype appeared many times. This chain connects TRBV28 to TRBJ1-6; 8 nucleotides match TRBD1. J lost 7 bases, V lost 1 base, and 3 bases had no gene match. Germline V gives CDR1 MDHEN, CDR2 SYDVKM. The CDR3 loop spans 15 amino acids. The CDR3 spells CASSLSGTGNSPLHF. Written as DNA, the CDR3 is TGTGCCAGCAGTTTATCCGGGACAGGAAATTCACCCCTCCACTTT.

This chain links TRBV6-5 with TRBJ2-7, with TRBD2 matching over 7 bases. This CDR3 is built from 15 residues. Germline loops: CDR1 MNHEY, CDR2 SVGAGI. The V and J ends lost 0 bases and 4 bases, in that order; junction bases with no gene match: 6. This CDR3 is CASSYSWDYDYEQYF. The DNA of the CDR3 is TGTGCCAGCAGTTACTCGTGGGACTACGATTACGAGCAGTACTTC.

This clonotype was recorded many times. The chain recombines TRBV5-1 with TRBJ1-2; D unclear. Germline CDR1 is SGHRS and CDR2 is YFSETQ. Trimming cost V 0 bases and J 8 bases, with 14 bases left between them. The CDR3 is 14 amino acids. The CDR3 nucleotides are TGCGCCAGCAGCTTGGATGGCAGAGTTGTAGGCTACACCTTC. Translation gives CASSLDGRVVGYTF.

This clonotype was counted many times. The genes are TRBV12-3 or TRBV12-4 and TRBJ2-2; D may be TRBD1 (7 bases). V dropped 4 bases and J dropped 1 base, with 19 bases sitting between them. This CDR3 is 18 amino acids long. The CDR3, as DNA: TGTGCCAGCAGTTCCCTCCTGACAGGGAGGAAGAACACCGGGGAGCTGTTTTTT. It yields the protein CASSSLLTGRKNTGELFF.